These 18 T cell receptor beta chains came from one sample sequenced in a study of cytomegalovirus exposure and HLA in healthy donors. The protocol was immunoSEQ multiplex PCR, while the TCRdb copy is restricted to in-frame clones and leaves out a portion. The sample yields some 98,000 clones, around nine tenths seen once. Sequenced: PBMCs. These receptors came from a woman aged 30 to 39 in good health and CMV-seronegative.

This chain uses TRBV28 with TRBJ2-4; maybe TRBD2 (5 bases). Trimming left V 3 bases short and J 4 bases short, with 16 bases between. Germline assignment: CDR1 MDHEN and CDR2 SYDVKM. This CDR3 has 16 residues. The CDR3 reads CASSLGSRLTKNIQYF. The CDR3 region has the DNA TGTGCCAGCAGTTTGGGCTCGCGACTAACAAAAAACATTCAGTACTTC.

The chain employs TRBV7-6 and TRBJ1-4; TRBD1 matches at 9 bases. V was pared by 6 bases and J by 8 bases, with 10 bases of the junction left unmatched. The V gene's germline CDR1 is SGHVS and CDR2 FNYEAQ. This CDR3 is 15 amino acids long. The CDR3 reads CASSRWTGDGEKLFF. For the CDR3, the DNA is TGTGCCAGCAGTCGTTGGACAGGGGATGGCGAAAAACTGTTTTTT.

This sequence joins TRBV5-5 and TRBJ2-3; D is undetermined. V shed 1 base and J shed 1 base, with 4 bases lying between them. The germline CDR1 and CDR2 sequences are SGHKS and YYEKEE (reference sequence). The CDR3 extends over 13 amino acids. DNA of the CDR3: TGTGCCAGCAGCTTGCTTGGCACAGATACGCAGTATTTT. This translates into CASSLLGTDTQYF.

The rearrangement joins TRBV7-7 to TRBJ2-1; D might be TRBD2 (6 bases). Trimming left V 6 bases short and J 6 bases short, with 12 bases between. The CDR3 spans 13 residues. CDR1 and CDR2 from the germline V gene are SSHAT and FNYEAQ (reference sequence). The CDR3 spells CASSPRLGNEQFF. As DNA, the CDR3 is TGTGCCAGCAGTCCTCGACTAGGCAATGAGCAGTTCTTC.

The CDR3 reads CASRTGGYNEQFF. DNA of the CDR3: TGTGCCAGCAGAACAGGGGGCTACAATGAGCAGTTCTTC. The gene calls are TRBV5-4 and TRBJ2-1; TRBD1 matches 8 bases. Germline V gene sequence: CDR1 SGHNT, CDR2 YYREEE (reference sequence). With V trimmed by 5 bases and J by 3 bases, 1 base remained unmatched. There are 13 residues in the CDR3.

The CDR3 nucleotides read TGTGCCACCAGCAGAGATAGAGACAGGGGGATCTACACCTTC. Amino acids: CATSRDRDRGIYTF. This sequence joins TRBV15 and TRBJ1-2; 9 nucleotides line up with TRBD1. With V trimmed by 0 bases and J by 10 bases, 6 bases remained unmatched. CDR3 size: 14 residues. Germline V lookup: CDR1 LNHNV, CDR2 YYDKDF (reference sequence).

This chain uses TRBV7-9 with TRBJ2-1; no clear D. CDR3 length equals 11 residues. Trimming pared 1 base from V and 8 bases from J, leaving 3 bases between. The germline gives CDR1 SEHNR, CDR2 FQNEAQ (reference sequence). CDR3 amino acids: CASSLEHEQFF. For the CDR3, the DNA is TGTGCCAGCAGCTTAGAGCATGAGCAGTTCTTC.

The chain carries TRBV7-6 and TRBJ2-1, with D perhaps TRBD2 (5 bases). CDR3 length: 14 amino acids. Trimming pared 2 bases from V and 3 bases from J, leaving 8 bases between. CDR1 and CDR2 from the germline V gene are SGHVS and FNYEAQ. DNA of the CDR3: TGTGCCAGCAGCTTATCGGGGAGCTACAATGAGCAGTTCTTC. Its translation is CASSLSGSYNEQFF.

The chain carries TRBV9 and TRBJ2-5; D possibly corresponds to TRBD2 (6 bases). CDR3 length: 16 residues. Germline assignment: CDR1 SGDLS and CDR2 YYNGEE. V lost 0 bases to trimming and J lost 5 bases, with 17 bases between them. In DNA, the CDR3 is TGTGCCAGCAGCGTAGATTCATGGGGGGTGCGGGAGACCCAGTACTTC. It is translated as CASSVDSWGVRETQYF.

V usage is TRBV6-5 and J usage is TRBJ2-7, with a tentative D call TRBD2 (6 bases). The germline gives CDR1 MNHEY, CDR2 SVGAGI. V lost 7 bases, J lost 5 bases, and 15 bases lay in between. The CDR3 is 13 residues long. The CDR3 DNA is TGTGCCAGCATTCCAGGGTCGGGAGACGAGCAGTACTTC. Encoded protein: CASIPGSGDEQYF.

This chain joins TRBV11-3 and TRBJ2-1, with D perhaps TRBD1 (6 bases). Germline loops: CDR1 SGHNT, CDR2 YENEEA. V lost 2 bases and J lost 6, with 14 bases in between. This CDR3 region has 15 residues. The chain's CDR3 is CASSLTRQGFNEQFF. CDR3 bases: TGTGCCAGCAGCTTAACTAGGCAGGGGTTCAATGAGCAGTTCTTC.

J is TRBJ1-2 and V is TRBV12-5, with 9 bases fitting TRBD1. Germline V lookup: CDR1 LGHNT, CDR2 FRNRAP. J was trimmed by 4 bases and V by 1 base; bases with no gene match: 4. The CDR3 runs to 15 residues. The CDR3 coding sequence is TGTGCTAGTGGTTTGGGACAGGGGGGGACCTATGGCTACACCTTC. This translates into CASGLGQGGTYGYTF.

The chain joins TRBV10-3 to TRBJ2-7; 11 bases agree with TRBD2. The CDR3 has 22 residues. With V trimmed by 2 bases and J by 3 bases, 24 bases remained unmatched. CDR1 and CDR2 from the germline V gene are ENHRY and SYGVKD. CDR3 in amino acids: CAISEPPPGGTSGIGEDYEQYF. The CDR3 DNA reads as TGTGCCATCAGTGAGCCACCCCCAGGGGGGACTAGCGGAATAGGAGAAGACTACGAGCAGTACTTC.

For the CDR3, the DNA is TGTGCCAGCAGTCTTATAAACACCGGGGAGCTGTTTTTT. It translates to CASSLINTGELFF. V usage is TRBV28 and J usage is TRBJ2-2; D remains ambiguous. CDR1 MDHEN and CDR2 SYDVKM come from the germline V gene. Trimming pared 5 bases from V and 2 bases from J, leaving 6 bases between. The CDR3 sequence is 13 residues long.

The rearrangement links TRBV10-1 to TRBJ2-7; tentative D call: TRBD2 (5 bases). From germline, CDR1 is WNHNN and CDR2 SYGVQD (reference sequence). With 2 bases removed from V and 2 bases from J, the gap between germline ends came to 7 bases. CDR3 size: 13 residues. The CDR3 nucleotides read TGCGCCAGCAGTGAGGGAGGACCCTACGAGCAGTACTTC. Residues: CASSEGGPYEQYF.

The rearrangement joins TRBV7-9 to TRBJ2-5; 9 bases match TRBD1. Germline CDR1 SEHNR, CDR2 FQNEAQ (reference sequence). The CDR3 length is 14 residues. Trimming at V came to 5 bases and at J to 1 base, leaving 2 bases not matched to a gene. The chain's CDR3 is CASSRDRVQETQYF. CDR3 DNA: TGTGCCAGCAGCCGGGACAGGGTCCAAGAGACCCAGTACTTC.

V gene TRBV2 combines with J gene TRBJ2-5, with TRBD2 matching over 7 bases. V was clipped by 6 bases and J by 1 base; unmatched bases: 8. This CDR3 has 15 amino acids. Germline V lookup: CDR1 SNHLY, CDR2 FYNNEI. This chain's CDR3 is CASSLGLQPQETQYF. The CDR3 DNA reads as TGTGCCAGCAGCTTGGGACTACAGCCCCAAGAGACCCAGTACTTC.

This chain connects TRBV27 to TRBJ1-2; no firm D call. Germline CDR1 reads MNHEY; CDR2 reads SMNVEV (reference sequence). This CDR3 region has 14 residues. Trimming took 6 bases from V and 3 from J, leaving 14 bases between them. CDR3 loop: CASSPRLSHYGYTF. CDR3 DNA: TGTGCCAGCAGCCCGCGGCTCAGCCACTATGGCTACACCTTC.